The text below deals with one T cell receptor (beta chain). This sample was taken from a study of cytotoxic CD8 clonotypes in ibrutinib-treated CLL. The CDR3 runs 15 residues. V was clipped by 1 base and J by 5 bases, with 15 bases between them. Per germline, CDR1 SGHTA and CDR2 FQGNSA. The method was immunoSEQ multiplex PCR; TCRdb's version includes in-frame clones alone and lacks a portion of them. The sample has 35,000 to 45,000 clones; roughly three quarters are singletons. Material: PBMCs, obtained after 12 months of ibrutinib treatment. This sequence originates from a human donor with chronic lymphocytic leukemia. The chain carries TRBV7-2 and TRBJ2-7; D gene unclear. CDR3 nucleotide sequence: TGTGCCAGCAGCTTAGGTCGGAGCCAGAATAACGAGCAGTACTTC. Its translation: CASSLGRSQNNEQYF.